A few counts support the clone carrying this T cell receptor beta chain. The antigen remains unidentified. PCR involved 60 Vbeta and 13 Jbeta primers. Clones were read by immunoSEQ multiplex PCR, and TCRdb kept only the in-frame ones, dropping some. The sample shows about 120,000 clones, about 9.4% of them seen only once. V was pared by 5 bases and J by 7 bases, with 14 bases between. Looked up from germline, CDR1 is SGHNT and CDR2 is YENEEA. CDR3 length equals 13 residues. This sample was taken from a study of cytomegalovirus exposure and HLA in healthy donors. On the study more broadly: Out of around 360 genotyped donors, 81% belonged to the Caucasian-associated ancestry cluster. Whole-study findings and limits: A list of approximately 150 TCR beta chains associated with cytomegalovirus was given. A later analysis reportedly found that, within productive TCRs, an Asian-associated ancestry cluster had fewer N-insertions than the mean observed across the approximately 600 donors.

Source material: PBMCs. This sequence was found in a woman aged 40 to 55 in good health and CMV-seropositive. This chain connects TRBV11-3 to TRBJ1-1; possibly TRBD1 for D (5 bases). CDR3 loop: CASSQSQGGEAFF. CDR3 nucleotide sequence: TGTGCCAGCAGCCAGTCCCAGGGCGGTGAAGCTTTCTTT.